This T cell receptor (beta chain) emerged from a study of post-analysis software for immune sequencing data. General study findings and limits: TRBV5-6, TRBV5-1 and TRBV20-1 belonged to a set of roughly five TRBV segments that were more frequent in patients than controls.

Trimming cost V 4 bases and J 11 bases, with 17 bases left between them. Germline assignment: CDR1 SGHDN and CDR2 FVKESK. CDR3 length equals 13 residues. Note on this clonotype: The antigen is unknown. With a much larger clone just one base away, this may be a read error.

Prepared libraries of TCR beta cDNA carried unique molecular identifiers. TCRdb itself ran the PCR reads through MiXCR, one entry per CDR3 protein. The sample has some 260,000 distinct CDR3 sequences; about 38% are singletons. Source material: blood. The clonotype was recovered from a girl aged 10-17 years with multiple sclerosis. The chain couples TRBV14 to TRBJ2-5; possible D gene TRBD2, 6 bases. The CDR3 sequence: CASSPLTRREQYF. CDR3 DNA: TGTGCCAGCAGCCCCTTAACCCGCCGGGAGCAGTACTTC.